A single sample gave rise to the 21 T cell receptor beta chains below, sequenced in a study of shared clonotypes between healthy human individuals. Some clones are missing from TCRdb's copy, which holds only in-frame ones; the method was immunoSEQ multiplex PCR. This table holds roughly 700,000 clones, roughly 88% found once. Sequences were obtained from memory CD8+ T cells from PBMCs. Subset here: CD45RO+ cells pooled with CCR7-negative TemRA cells. The receptors were gathered from a man between 18 and 29 years old in good health. Some clones in this sample may be carry-over from other donors' samples.

As for this clone: In the same sample, other DNA sequences code for this CDR3. The chain recombines TRBV9 with TRBJ2-3; D is undetermined. V was clipped by 3 bases and J by 1 base, with 3 bases between them. Germline CDR1 SGDLS, CDR2 YYNGEE. The CDR3 is 12 amino acids. The CDR3 sequence is CASSAGTDTQYF. The CDR3 bases are TGTGCCAGCAGCGCAGGCACAGATACGCAGTATTTT.

This sequence joins TRBV10-3 and TRBJ1-4; D is perhaps TRBD1 (5 bases). CDR3 size: 18 residues. Trimming left V 4 bases short and J 0 bases short, with 18 bases between. CDR1 is ENHRY, CDR2 SYGVKD, per germline. CDR3 coding DNA: TGTGCCATCAGTGTGGGACCCGAGGTTAAGACAACTAATGAAAAACTGTTTTTT. Its protein is CAISVGPEVKTTNEKLFF.

V gene TRBV7-9 combines with J gene TRBJ2-3; tentative D call: TRBD2 (5 bases). The CDR3 is 15 residues long. CDR1 is SEHNR and CDR2 is FQNEAQ in the germline V gene (reference sequence). Trimming took off 5 bases at V and 1 base at J, with 13 bases between the two ends. The CDR3 DNA reads TGTGCCAGCAGCGGAGGACTGTCTGGCACAGATACGCAGTATTTT. Protein: CASSGGLSGTDTQYF.

The chain has TRBV11-1 and TRBJ1-5; D is unresolved. The CDR3 is made up of 13 amino acids. V lost 1 base, J lost 3 bases, and 4 bases lay in between. In germline, CDR1 is SGHAT, CDR2 FQDESV (reference sequence). The CDR3 nucleotides read TGTGCCAGCAGCTTAGTCGACAATCAGCCCCAGCATTTT. This encodes CASSLVDNQPQHF.

This chain uses TRBV19 with TRBJ2-7; TRBD2 aligns across 8 bases. The germline V gene has CDR1 LNHDA and CDR2 SQIVND (reference sequence). The CDR3 consists of 15 residues. V was pared by 4 bases and J by 0 bases, with 5 bases of the junction left unmatched. CDR3 sequence reads: CASSTTSDSSYEQYF. The CDR3 DNA is TGTGCCAGTAGTACGACTAGCGACAGCTCCTACGAGCAGTACTTC.

This chain joins TRBV6-5 and TRBJ2-7; D may be TRBD1 (5 bases). Germline V lookup: CDR1 MNHEY, CDR2 SVGAGI. V was pared by 2 bases and J by 6 bases, with 14 bases between. There are 14 residues in the CDR3. As DNA, the CDR3 is TGTGCCAGCAGTTACGCCGACAGCCCCGGCGAGCAGTACTTC. This encodes CASSYADSPGEQYF.

V gene TRBV4-1 combines with J gene TRBJ2-1; weak D call: TRBD2 (5 bases). In germline, CDR1 is MGHRA, CDR2 YSYEKL. The V end was cut by 0 bases, the J end by 2 bases, with 14 bases between. The CDR3 totals 17 residues. CDR3 bases: TGCGCCAGCAGCCAAGATAGAACGAGCGGCCCCTACAATGAGCAGTTCTTC. Translating it yields CASSQDRTSGPYNEQFF.

This chain uses TRBV27 with TRBJ2-3; 10 bases match TRBD2. The V gene end was trimmed by 6 bases and the J gene end by 6 bases; junction bases not matched to a gene: 12. The CDR3 runs to 16 residues. CDR1 is MNHEY, CDR2 SMNVEV, per germline (reference sequence). The CDR3 protein is CASSYLPGTSADTQYF. In DNA form, the CDR3 reads TGTGCCAGCAGCTACCTCCCCGGGACTAGCGCCGATACGCAGTATTTT.

In its sample, this clone was seen many times. V and J are TRBV10-3 and TRBJ2-1, with 8 positions matching TRBD2. The CDR3 runs to 14 residues. Trimming took 5 bases from V and 0 from J; bases not matched to a gene: 0. The germline gives CDR1 ENHRY, CDR2 SYGVKD. DNA for the CDR3: TGTGCCATCAGTACTAGCGGCTCCTACAATGAGCAGTTCTTC. Its translation is CAISTSGSYNEQFF.

V is TRBV5-1 and J is TRBJ2-5, with D possibly TRBD2 on 6 matching bases. The CDR3 has 15 residues. V was clipped by 2 bases and J by 5 bases, with 16 bases between them. Per the germline V gene, CDR1 is SGHRS and CDR2 is YFSETQ. CDR3 DNA: TGCGCCAGCAGCTTCCTCGGGACTCCCGGGGAGACCCAGTACTTC. It specifies CASSFLGTPGETQYF.

The J gene is TRBJ2-2, the V gene TRBV5-1, with 7 bases matching TRBD1. CDR1 and CDR2 (germline): SGHRS, YFSETQ. This CDR3 region has 16 residues. V trimming: 5 bases; J trimming: 1 base; junction bases outside the gene matches: 8. DNA for the CDR3: TGCGCCAGCAGTTTGAAGGGACAGCTGAACACCGGGGAGCTGTTTTTT. It translates to CASSLKGQLNTGELFF.

This clone appeared once. This chain joins TRBV27 and TRBJ1-3; 7 positions agree with TRBD1. The germline V gene encodes CDR1 MNHEY and CDR2 SMNVEV (reference sequence). The CDR3 totals 15 residues. Unmatched junction bases numbered 6, after V lost 3 bases and J lost 4 bases. The CDR3 region has the DNA TGTGCCAGCAGTTTGGTTAAGGGGGCCGGAAACACCATATATTTT. Translating gives CASSLVKGAGNTIYF.

The rearrangement joins TRBV15 to TRBJ2-5, with unresolved D. Germline V gives CDR1 LNHNV, CDR2 YYDKDF (reference sequence). Trimming cost V 3 bases and J 2 bases, with 16 bases left between them. The CDR3 loop spans 16 amino acids. The CDR3 bases are TGTGCCACCAGCAGGACGGCACCAAAACCTCAAGAGACCCAGTACTTC. This translates into CATSRTAPKPQETQYF.

J is TRBJ2-7 and V is TRBV20-1; unclear D gene. Germline values: CDR1 DFQATT, CDR2 SNEGSKA (reference sequence). V lost 2 bases to trimming and J lost 3 bases, with 5 bases between them. The CDR3 loop spans 11 amino acids. CDR3 coding DNA: TGCAGTGCTAGAAGAGACTACGAGCAGTACTTC. This codes for CSARRDYEQYF.

The chain carries TRBV5-4 and TRBJ2-1; a weak D match, TRBD1 (6 bases). The CDR3 spans 15 residues. The germline V gene has CDR1 SGHNT and CDR2 YYREEE (reference sequence). Trimming removed 6 bases from V and 0 bases from J, with 13 bases in between. The CDR3 DNA reads as TGTGCCAGCACAGACAGGCCAAGCTCCTACAATGAGCAGTTCTTC. Residues: CASTDRPSSYNEQFF.

The chain has TRBV28 and TRBJ1-2; D is uncertain. The CDR3 contains 12 residues. With 3 bases removed from V and 4 bases from J, the gap between germline ends came to 6 bases. Germline CDR1 and CDR2: MDHEN and SYDVKM. CDR3 DNA sequence: TGTGCCAGCAGTTTGTGGCCCTATGGCTACACCTTC. It codes for CASSLWPYGYTF.

CDR3: CASRQGKETQYF. The CDR3 DNA is TGTGCCAGTAGACAGGGTAAAGAGACCCAGTACTTC. The V call is TRBV2, the J call TRBJ2-5, with 7 bases that match TRBD1. The CDR3 contains 12 residues. Trimming removed 9 bases from V and 3 bases from J; junction bases left unmatched: 4. Per germline, CDR1 SNHLY and CDR2 FYNNEI.

V usage is TRBV4-3 and J usage is TRBJ2-1; the D gene is possibly TRBD2 (6 bases). Per germline, CDR1 LGHNA and CDR2 YSLEER. The CDR3 has 12 residues. Deletions cut 1 base from V and 13 bases from J, with 11 bases between. CDR3 in DNA: TGCGCCAGCAGCCAAGGGGGAGGTACACAGTTCTTC. Its translation: CASSQGGGTQFF.

This clone has just one count. The chain uses TRBV6-5 and TRBJ2-3; D assignment may be TRBD1 or TRBD2 (6 bases each). The CDR3 totals 15 residues. V was trimmed by 8 bases and J by 2 bases, leaving 17 bases between them. Per the germline V gene, CDR1 is MNHEY and CDR2 is SVGAGI. CDR3 region: CASDEGGGSTDTQYF. Here the CDR3 DNA reads TGTGCCAGCGACGAAGGGGGAGGTTCCACAGATACGCAGTATTTT.

This chain connects TRBV19 to TRBJ2-7; 7 positions agree with TRBD1. Germline V gene sequence: CDR1 LNHDA, CDR2 SQIVND (reference sequence). CDR3 size: 14 residues. V was pared by 6 bases and J by 4 bases, with 9 bases of the junction left unmatched. CDR3 nucleotides: TGTGCCAGTAGCAGCGAAGACAGGGATTACGAGCAGTACTTC. Translating gives CASSSEDRDYEQYF. The variable domain in full, with the rest retrieved from reference TRBV19 and TRBJ2-7, is DGGITQSPKYLFRKEGQNVTLSCEQNLNHDAMYWYRQDPGQGLRLIYYSQIVNDFQKGDIAEGYSVSREKKESFPLTVTSAQKNPTAFYLCASSSEDRDYEQYFGPGTRLTVT.

Notes on this clone: Distinct nucleotide sequences in the sample also encode this CDR3. The chain recombines TRBV27 with TRBJ2-7; no clear D. CDR1 is MNHEY, CDR2 SMNVEV, per germline (reference sequence). The CDR3 runs 13 residues. Trimming left V 2 bases short and J 2 bases short, with 7 bases between. Here the CDR3 reads CASSLGKTYEQYF. CDR3 bases: TGTGCCAGCAGTTTAGGGAAGACCTACGAGCAGTACTTC.